This T cell receptor (beta chain) was profiled in a study of T cell repertoires in cytomegalovirus infection. For the study at large: In public TCR beta signatures, there were indications of both CMV infection and matching HLA type.

This clonotype was recorded at least ten times. Its antigen remains unidentified. Study-level findings and limits: Adding up the frequency of public TCR beta families identified people who carried CMV plus the relevant HLA. Ex vivo responses were dominated by HLA-C-restricted CMV-specific TCR beta clonotypes.

CDR1 and CDR2 (germline): MDHEN, SYDVKM. The CDR3 covers 20 residues. V shed 6 bases and J 1 base; nucleotides not matched to a gene: 18. MiXCR was run by TCRdb on the reads, yielding one entry per CDR3 protein. The sample includes roughly 250,000 distinct CDR3 sequences, roughly an eighth of them seen just once. This TCR came from a human donor in good health (CMV status not recorded). Some clones in this sample may be carry-over from other donors' samples. J is TRBJ1-1 and V is TRBV28; 12 bases map to TRBD1. The sample was PBMCs. CDR3 in DNA: TGTGCCAGCAGCCTATCGGGACAGGGGGCTTCAAACACCCGGAACACTGAAGCTTTCTTT. Translation gives CASSLSGQGASNTRNTEAFF.